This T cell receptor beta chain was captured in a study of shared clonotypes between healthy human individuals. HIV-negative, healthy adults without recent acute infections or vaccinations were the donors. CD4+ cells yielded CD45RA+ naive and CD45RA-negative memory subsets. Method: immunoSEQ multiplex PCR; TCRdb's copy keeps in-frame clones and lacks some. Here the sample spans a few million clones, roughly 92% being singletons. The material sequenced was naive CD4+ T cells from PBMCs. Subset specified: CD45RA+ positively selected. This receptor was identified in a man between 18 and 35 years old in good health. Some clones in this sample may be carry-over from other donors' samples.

CDR3 sequence (DNA): TGTGCCAGCAGCTTAAACCCCGGGGGTGCCTACGAGCAGTACTTC. It translates to CASSLNPGGAYEQYF. The chain joins TRBV7-3 to TRBJ2-7, with TRBD2 as a possible D gene (6 bases). The germline V and J ends were trimmed by 1 base and 2 bases, with 12 bases remaining between them. Germline CDR1 and CDR2: SGHTA and FQGTGA. The CDR3 is made up of 15 amino acids.